This is a list of T cell receptor beta chains from one sample in a study of response to subunit inactivated influenza vaccine. Using its own MiXCR run on the RT-PCR reads, TCRdb lists one record per CDR3 protein. In the table there are roughly 540,000 distinct CDR3 sequences, approximately 22% of which are singletons. These data are also associated with another study on T cells expressing NK-cell markers.

The source material was CD4+ T cells sorted from PBMCs, sampled roughly 13 days after vaccination. The receptors were gathered from a man aged 50 to 59 who received an inactivated influenza vaccine. The CDR3 runs from the conserved cysteine through the conserved F or W. Fields, in order: clone size, D gene, J gene, V gene, CDR3 DNA, CDR3 protein. D genes are given only for firm matches. Not every row has a clone size; where given, it reads once, few, many or a size class.

NA TRBD2 TRBJ2-1 TRBV2 TGTGCCAGCAGTCAGAGGGGACTAGCGGACCTCTACAATGAGCAGTTCTTC CASSQRGLADLYNEQFF
few NA TRBJ1-6 TRBV7-9 TGTGCCAGCAGCGTAGCGGTTATCGGTTCACCCCTCCACTTT CASSVAVIGSPLHF
few NA TRBJ2-3 TRBV12-3/TRBV12-4 TGTGCCAGCAGTTTTTGGGGAGGCACAGATACGCAGTATTTT CASSFWGGTDTQYF
few TRBD1 TRBJ2-5 TRBV5-1 TGCGCCAGCAGCCCACAACAGGGGGCATATGAGACCCAGTACTTC CASSPQQGAYETQYF
NA TRBD1 TRBJ2-5 TRBV20-1 TGCAGTGCCACAGGGGTAGAGACCCAGTACTTC CSATGVETQYF
few NA TRBJ2-3 TRBV2 TGTGCCAGCCGGGACCGAGGCACAGATACGCAGTATTTT CASRDRGTDTQYF
many TRBD1 TRBJ2-1 TRBV5-1 TGCGCCAGCAGCTGGATCGGGACAGTCAATGAGCAGTTCTTC CASSWIGTVNEQFF
few NA TRBJ2-2 TRBV20-1 TGCAGTGCTAGAGATAAGGGGGGCTTTAGGGCCGGGGAGCTGTTTTTT CSARDKGGFRAGELFF
many NA TRBJ2-3 TRBV5-1 TGCGCCAGCAGCTTGGGAGGGGGTAGCACAGATACGCAGTATTTT CASSLGGGSTDTQYF
NA NA TRBJ2-1 TRBV29-1 TGCAGCGTCGATATTGTGAAGGGGAGAGAGCAGTTCTTC CSVDIVKGREQFF
NA NA TRBJ1-2 TRBV6-5 TGTGCCAGCAGTTACGACAGAGTATTTAACTATGGCTACACCTTC CASSYDRVFNYGYTF
NA NA TRBJ1-1 TRBV24-1 TGTGCCACCAGTGATTTCGGACAGCGTGAAGCTTTCTTT CATSDFGQREAFF
NA NA TRBJ2-3 TRBV6-2/TRBV6-3 TGTGCCAGCAGTTACACTATATCAAATACGCAGTATTTT CASSYTISNTQYF
few TRBD1 TRBJ1-6 TRBV7-8 TGTGCCAGCAGCTTACAAACAGGGGGAGGGTCCCCCCTCCACTTT CASSLQTGGGSPLHF
many TRBD2 TRBJ2-7 TRBV12-3/TRBV12-4 TGTGCCAGCAGTTTGCTAGCGGGGAGCCACGAGCAGTACTTC CASSLLAGSHEQYF
NA NA TRBJ1-2 TRBV5-1 TGCGCCAGCAGCCCGACCCTCACTTACCACCGAAACTATGGCTACACCTTC CASSPTLTYHRNYGYTF
NA NA TRBJ2-3 TRBV10-3 TGTGCCATCAGCCGAGACCTTCCCCCAGATACGCAGTATTTT CAISRDLPPDTQYF
NA NA TRBJ2-1 TRBV11-2 TGTGCCAGCAGCTCCCCTAGGGGAAAGAACAATGAGCAGTTCTTC CASSSPRGKNNEQFF
few NA TRBJ1-1 TRBV7-8 TGTGCCAGCAGCCTTAATACGATAACTGAAGCTTTCTTT CASSLNTITEAFF
NA NA TRBJ2-7 TRBV6-5 TGTGCCAGCAGTTATGACATATCCTACGAGCAGTACTTC CASSYDISYEQYF
NA NA TRBJ1-1 TRBV29-1 TGCAGCGTTGGGGGGGCAGCCATGAACACTGAAGCTTTCTTT CSVGGAAMNTEAFF
few NA TRBJ2-3 TRBV4-3 TGCGCCAGCAGCCAAGTTTGGGGCACAGATACGCAGTATTTT CASSQVWGTDTQYF
NA NA TRBJ1-2 TRBV20-1 TGCAGTGCTAGTTTAGATGGGGGGACGGGTAACTATGGCTACACCTTC CSASLDGGTGNYGYTF
NA NA TRBJ2-3 TRBV20-1 TGCAGTGCTAGTTTCGCGACAGATACGCAGTATTTT CSASFATDTQYF
few NA TRBJ2-2 TRBV5-1 TGCGCCAGCAGCTTGGCCGGCAAATCTACCGGGGAGCTGTTTTTT CASSLAGKSTGELFF
NA NA TRBJ1-1 TRBV12-3/TRBV12-4 TGTGCCAGCAGTTTCAAGGGGGATGGGACTGAAGCTTTCTTT CASSFKGDGTEAFF
NA TRBD1 TRBJ2-3 TRBV4-1 TGCGCCAGCAGCCGTACGGGACAGGGGGCAGATACGCAGTATTTT CASSRTGQGADTQYF
few NA TRBJ1-1 TRBV20-1 TGCAGTGCTAGAAGGGGTGCAGGGTCAGGCACTGAAGCTTTCTTT CSARRGAGSGTEAFF
NA NA TRBJ1-2 TRBV29-1 TGCAGCGTTTCAGGTTCAGCTAACTATGGCTACACCTTC CSVSGSANYGYTF
NA NA TRBJ2-1 TRBV30 TGTGCCTACGCGTCCCAATACAATGAGCAGTTCTTC CAYASQYNEQFF
few NA TRBJ1-3 TRBV7-2 TGTGCCAGCAACAAACAGGGTTATTCTGGAAACACCATATATTTT CASNKQGYSGNTIYF
few NA TRBJ2-2 TRBV5-1 TGCGCCAGCACGGCAGAGAACACCGGGGAGCTGTTTTTT CASTAENTGELFF
few NA TRBJ1-2 TRBV10-3 TGTGCCATCAGTGACAGATCCTATGGCTACACCTTC CAISDRSYGYTF
few NA TRBJ2-7 TRBV12-3/TRBV12-4 TGTGCCAGCAGGGGGATTTCCTACGAGCAGTACTTC CASRGISYEQYF
NA TRBD1 TRBJ2-7 TRBV3-1 TGTGCCAGCAGCCATCAGGGGGCAGGAACTTCCTACGAGCAGTACTTC CASSHQGAGTSYEQYF
few TRBD1 TRBJ2-4 TRBV20-1 TGCAGTGCTAGTCCCGGGACAGGGAAAAACATTCAGTACTTC CSASPGTGKNIQYF
NA NA TRBJ1-6 TRBV20-1 TGCAGTGCTACTGACAGGAGCTCCTATAATTCACCCCTCCACTTT CSATDRSSYNSPLHF
many TRBD2 TRBJ2-1 TRBV7-9 TGTGCCAGCAGCGTCGCTAGCGGGAGACGAGGAGAGCAGTTCTTC CASSVASGRRGEQFF
NA NA TRBJ2-5 TRBV4-3 TGCGCCAGCAGCCAAGATTCTACGTGGGCAGGAGAGACCCAGTACTTC CASSQDSTWAGETQYF
few NA TRBJ2-5 TRBV10-3 TGTGCCATCAGACAGGGAGAGACCCAGTACTTC CAIRQGETQYF
many NA TRBJ2-3 TRBV29-1 TGCAGCGTTGAAGGATCAAGATCTACGCAGTATTTT CSVEGSRSTQYF
many NA TRBJ2-3 TRBV28 TGTGCCAGCAGCCGCCTCTGGGGACCGACAAACACAGATACGCAGTATTTT CASSRLWGPTNTDTQYF